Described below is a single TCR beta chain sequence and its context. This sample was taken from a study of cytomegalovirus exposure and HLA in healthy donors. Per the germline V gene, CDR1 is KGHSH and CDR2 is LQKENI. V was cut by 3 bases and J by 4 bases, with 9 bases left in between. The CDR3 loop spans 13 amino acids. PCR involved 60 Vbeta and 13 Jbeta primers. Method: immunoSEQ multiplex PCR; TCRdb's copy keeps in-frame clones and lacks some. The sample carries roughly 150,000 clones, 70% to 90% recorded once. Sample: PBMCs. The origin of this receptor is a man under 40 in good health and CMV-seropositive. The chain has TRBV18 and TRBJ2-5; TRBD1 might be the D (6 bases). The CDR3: CASSPTGIETQYF. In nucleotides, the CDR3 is TGTGCCAGCTCACCTACAGGGATAGAGACCCAGTACTTC.